This TCR beta chain was found in a study of blood T cells in healthy people across ages. Germline values: CDR1 SQVTM, CDR2 ANQGSEA. J was trimmed by 3 bases and V by 8 bases; bases with no gene match: 5. The CDR3 consists of 14 residues. A J-beta primer mix and a sample-barcoded 5' primer were used in a second PCR of roughly 6 to 12 cycles. TCRdb used MiXCR to reprocess the 5' RACE reads, holding one entry per CDR3 protein. The sample consists of over a million distinct CDR3 sequences, about 40% of them appearing once. This clonotype was seen just once. The receptor was derived from a woman aged 18-35 years in good health. V is TRBV29-1 and J is TRBJ2-3; 13 positions agree with TRBD2. Sequencing used blood. The CDR3 bases are TGCAGCATGGGACTAGCGGGGATGACAGATACGCAGTATTTT. This gives the protein CSMGLAGMTDTQYF.